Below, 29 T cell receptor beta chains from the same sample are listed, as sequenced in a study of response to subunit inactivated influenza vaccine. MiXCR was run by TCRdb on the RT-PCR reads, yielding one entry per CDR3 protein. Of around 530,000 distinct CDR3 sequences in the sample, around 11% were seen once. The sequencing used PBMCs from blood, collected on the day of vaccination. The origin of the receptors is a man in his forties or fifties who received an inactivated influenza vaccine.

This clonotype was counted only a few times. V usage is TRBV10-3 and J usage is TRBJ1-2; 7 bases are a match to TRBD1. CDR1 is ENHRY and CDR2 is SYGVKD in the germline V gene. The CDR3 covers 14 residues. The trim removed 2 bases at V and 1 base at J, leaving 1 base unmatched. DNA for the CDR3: TGTGCCATCAGTGAGGGGACAGTTAACTATGGCTACACCTTC. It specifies CAISEGTVNYGYTF.

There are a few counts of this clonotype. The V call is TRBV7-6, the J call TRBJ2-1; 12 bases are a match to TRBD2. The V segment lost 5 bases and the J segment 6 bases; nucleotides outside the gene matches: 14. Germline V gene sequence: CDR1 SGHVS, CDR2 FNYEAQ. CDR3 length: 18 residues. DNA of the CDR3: TGTGCCAGCAGCGAGCTGATACTAGCGGGAGGTCTCCTCAATGAGCAGTTCTTC. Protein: CASSELILAGGLLNEQFF.

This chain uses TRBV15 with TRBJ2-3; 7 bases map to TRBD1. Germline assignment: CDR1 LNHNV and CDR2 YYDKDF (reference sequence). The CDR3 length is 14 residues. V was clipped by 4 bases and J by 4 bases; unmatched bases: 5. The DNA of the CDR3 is TGTGCCACCAGCATTGACAGGGTCGCAGATACGCAGTATTTT. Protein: CATSIDRVADTQYF.

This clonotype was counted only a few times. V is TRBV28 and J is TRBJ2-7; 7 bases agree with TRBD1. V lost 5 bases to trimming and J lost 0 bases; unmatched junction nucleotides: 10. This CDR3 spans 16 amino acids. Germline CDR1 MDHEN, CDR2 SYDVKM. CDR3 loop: CASSPGTAFPSYEQYF. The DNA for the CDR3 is TGTGCCAGCAGTCCCGGGACAGCTTTCCCCTCCTACGAGCAGTACTTC.

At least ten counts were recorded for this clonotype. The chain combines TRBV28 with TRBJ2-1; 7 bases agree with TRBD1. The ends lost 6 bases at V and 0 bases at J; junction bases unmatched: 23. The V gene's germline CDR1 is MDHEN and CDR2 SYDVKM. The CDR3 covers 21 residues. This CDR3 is CASSSHRLRGGSPSSYNEQFF. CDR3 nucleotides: TGTGCCAGCAGCTCCCACCGTTTGAGAGGGGGCTCCCCGAGCTCCTACAATGAGCAGTTCTTC.

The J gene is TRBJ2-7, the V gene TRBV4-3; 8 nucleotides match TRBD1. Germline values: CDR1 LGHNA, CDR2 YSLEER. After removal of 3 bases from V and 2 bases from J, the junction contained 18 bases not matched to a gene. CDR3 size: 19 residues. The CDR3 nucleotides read TGCGCCAGCAGCCACCGGACAGGGAGGAAGATTCTTCGGACCTACGAGCAGTACTTC. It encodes CASSHRTGRKILRTYEQYF.

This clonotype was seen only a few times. CDR3 DNA sequence: TGTGCCAGCAGCAAAGAGAGGGTACTAGCGGGAGGGCCAAGGCCGGGGAATGAGCAGTTCTTC. Amino acids: CASSKERVLAGGPRPGNEQFF. The gene calls are TRBV21-1 and TRBJ2-1; the table's D call, TRBD2, was not checked against the DNA. TRBV21-1 is given as a pseudogene. The CDR3 spans 21 residues.

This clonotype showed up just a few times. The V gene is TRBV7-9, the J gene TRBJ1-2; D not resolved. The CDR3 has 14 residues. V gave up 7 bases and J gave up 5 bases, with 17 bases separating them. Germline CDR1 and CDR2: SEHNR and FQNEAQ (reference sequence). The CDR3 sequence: CASTHLGEIYGYTF. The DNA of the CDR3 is TGTGCCAGCACCCATCTGGGAGAGATTTATGGCTACACCTTC. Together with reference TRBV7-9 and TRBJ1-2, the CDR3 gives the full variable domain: DTGVSQNPRHKITKRGQNVTFRCDPISEHNRLYWYRQTLGQGPEFLTYFQNEAQLEKSRLLSDRFSAERPKGSFSTLEIQRTEQGDSAMYLCASTHLGEIYGYTFGSGTRLTVV.

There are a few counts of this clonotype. CDR3 nucleotide sequence: TGTGCCAGCAGTTACATCAGCACCTACAATGAGCAGTTCTTC. The encoded protein is CASSYISTYNEQFF. This chain connects TRBV6-2 or TRBV6-3 to TRBJ2-1; no clear D. CDR1 is MNHEY, CDR2 SVGEGT, per germline. Deletions cut 2 bases from V and 2 bases from J, with 7 bases between. CDR3 size: 14 residues.

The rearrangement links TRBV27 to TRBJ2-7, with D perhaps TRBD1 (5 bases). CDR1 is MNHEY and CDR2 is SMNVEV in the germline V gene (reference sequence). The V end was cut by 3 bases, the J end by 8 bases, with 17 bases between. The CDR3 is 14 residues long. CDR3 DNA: TGTGCCAGCAGTTTTGCGATTCAGGGTCACAAGCAGTACTTC. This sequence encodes CASSFAIQGHKQYF.

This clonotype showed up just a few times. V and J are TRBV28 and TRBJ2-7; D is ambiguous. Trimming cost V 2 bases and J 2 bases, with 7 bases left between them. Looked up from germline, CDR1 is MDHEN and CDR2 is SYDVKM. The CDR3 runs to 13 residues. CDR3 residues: CASSLHGAYEQYF. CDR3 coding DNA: TGTGCCAGCAGTTTACACGGAGCCTACGAGCAGTACTTC.

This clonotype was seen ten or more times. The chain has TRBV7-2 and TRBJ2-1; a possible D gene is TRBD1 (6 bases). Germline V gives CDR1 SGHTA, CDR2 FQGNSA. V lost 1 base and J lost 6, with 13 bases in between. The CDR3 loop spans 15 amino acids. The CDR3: CASSLGFQGRNEQFF. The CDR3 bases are TGTGCCAGCAGCTTAGGTTTTCAGGGGCGCAATGAGCAGTTCTTC.

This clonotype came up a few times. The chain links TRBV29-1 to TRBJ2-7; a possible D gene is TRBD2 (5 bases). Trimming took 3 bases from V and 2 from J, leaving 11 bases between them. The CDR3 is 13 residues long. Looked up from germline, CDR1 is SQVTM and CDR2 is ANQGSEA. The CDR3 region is CSVDGERAYEQYF. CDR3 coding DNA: TGCAGCGTTGACGGGGAGCGAGCCTACGAGCAGTACTTC.

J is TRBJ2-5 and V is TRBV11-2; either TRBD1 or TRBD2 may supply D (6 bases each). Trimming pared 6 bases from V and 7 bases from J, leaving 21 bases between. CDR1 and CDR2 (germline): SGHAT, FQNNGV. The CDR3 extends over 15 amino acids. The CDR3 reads CASSLGGLGAGTQYF. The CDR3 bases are TGTGCCAGCAGTCTAGGGGGACTGGGCGCAGGGACCCAGTACTTC. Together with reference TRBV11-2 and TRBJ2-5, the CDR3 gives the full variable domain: EAGVAQSPRYKIIEKRQSVAFWCNPISGHATLYWYQQILGQGPKLLIQFQNNGVVDDSQLPKDRFSAERLKGVDSTLKIQPAKLEDSAVYLCASSLGGLGAGTQYFGPGTRLLVL.

The CDR3: CASSQQSTEAFF. Here the CDR3 DNA reads TGTGCCAGCAGTCAACAGAGCACTGAAGCTTTCTTT. The V call is TRBV27, the J call TRBJ1-1; D is ambiguous. Germline V gives CDR1 MNHEY, CDR2 SMNVEV (reference sequence). Trimming cost V 5 bases and J 4 bases, with 8 bases left between them. CDR3 length: 12 residues.

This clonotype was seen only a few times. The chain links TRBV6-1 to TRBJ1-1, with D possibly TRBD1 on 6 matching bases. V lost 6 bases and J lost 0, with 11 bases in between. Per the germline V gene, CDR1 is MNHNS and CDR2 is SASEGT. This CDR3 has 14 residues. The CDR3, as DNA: TGTGCCAGCAGGACGACAGGAATGAACACTGAAGCTTTCTTT. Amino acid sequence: CASRTTGMNTEAFF.

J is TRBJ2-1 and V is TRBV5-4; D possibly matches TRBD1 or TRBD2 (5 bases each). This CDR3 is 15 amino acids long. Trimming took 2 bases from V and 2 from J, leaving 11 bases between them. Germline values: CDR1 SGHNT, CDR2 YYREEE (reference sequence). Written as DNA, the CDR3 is TGTGCCAGCAGCTTTGAGGGGAAGACCTACAATGAGCAGTTCTTC. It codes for CASSFEGKTYNEQFF.

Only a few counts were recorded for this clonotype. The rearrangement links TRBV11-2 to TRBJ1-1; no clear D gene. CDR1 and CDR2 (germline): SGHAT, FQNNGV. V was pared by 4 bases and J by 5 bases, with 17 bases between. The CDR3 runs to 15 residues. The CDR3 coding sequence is TGTGCCAGCAGCTCCTTTAAGGGAGTAGAGACTGAAGCTTTCTTT. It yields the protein CASSSFKGVETEAFF.

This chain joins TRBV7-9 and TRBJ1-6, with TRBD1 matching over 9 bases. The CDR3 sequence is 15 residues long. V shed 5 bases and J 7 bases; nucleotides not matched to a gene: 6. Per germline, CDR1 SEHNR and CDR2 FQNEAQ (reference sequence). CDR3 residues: CASSKRDRVNSPLHF. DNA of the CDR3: TGTGCCAGCAGCAAACGGGACAGGGTGAATTCACCCCTCCACTTT. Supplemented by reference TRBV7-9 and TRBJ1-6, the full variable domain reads DTGVSQNPRHKITKRGQNVTFRCDPISEHNRLYWYRQTLGQGPEFLTYFQNEAQLEKSRLLSDRFSAERPKGSFSTLEIQRTEQGDSAMYLCASSKRDRVNSPLHFGNGTRLTVT.

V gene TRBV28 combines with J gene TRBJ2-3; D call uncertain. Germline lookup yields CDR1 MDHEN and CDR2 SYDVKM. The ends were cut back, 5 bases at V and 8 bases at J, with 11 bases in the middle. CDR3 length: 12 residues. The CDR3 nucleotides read TGTGCCAGCAGTCCGACTGGGCGTACGCAGTATTTT. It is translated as CASSPTGRTQYF.

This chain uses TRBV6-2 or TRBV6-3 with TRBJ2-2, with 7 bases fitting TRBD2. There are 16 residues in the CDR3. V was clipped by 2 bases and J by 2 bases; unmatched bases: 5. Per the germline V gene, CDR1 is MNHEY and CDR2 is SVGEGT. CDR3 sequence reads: CASSYLKRGNTGELFF. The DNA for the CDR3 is TGTGCCAGCAGTTACCTAAAGCGGGGAAACACCGGGGAGCTGTTTTTT.

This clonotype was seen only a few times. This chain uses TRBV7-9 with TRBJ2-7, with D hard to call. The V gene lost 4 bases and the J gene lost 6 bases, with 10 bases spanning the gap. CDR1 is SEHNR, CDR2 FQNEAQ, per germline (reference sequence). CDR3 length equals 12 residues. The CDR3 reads CASSSGIFEQYF. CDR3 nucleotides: TGTGCCAGCAGCTCAGGAATCTTCGAGCAGTACTTC. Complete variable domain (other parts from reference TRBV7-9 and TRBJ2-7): DTGVSQNPRHKITKRGQNVTFRCDPISEHNRLYWYRQTLGQGPEFLTYFQNEAQLEKSRLLSDRFSAERPKGSFSTLEIQRTEQGDSAMYLCASSSGIFEQYFGPGTRLTVT.

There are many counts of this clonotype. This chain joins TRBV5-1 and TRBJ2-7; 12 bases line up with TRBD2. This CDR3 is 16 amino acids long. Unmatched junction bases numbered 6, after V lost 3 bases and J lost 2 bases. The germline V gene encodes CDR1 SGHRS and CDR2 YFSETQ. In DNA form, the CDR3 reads TGCGCCAGCAGCTCCGGGACTAGCGGGTCCGCCTACGAGCAGTACTTC. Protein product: CASSSGTSGSAYEQYF.

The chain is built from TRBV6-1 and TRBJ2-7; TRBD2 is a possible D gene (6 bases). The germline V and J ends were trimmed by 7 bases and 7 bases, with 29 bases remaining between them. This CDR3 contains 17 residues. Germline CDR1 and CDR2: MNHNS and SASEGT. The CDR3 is CASTPKAGRVLNGEQYF. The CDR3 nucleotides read TGTGCCAGCACTCCTAAGGCGGGGCGGGTCCTCAATGGGGAGCAGTACTTC.

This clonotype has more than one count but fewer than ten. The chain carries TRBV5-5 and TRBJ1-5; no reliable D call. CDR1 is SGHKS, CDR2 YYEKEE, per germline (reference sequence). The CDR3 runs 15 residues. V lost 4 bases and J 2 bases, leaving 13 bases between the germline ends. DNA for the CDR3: TGTGCCAGCAGCCCGGACTCAGGACGCAATCAGCCCCAGCATTTT. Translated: CASSPDSGRNQPQHF.

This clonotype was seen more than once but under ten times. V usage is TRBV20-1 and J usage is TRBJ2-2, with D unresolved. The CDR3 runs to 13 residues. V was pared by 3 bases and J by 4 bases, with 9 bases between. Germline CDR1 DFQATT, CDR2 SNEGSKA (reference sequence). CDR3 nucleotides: TGCAGTGCTAGGACCCTTTTCACCGGGGAGCTGTTTTTT. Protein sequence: CSARTLFTGELFF.

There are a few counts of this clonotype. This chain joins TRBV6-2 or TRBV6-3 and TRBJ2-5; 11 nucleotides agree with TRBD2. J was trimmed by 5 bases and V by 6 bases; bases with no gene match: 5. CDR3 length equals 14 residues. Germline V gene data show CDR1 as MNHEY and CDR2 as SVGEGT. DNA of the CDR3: TGTGCCAGCAGACCGACTAGCGGGATTGAGACCCAGTACTTC. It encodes CASRPTSGIETQYF.

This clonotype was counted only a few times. The CDR3 DNA reads TGTGCCAGCAGCTTCGGGGCTTATACGTACAATGAGCAGTTCTTC. It specifies CASSFGAYTYNEQFF. The V gene is TRBV5-8, the J gene TRBJ2-1; TRBD1 or TRBD2 may be the D gene (5 bases each). The CDR3 loop spans 15 amino acids. The V gene lost 2 bases and the J gene lost 4 bases, with 13 bases spanning the gap. Germline loops: CDR1 SGHTS, CDR2 YDEGEE.

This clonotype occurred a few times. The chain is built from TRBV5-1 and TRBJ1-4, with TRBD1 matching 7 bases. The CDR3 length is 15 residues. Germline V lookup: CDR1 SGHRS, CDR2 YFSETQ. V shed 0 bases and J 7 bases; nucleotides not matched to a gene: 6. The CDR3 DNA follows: TGCGCCAGCAGCTTGGCCGGCAGGGGGACTGAAAAACTGTTTTTT. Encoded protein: CASSLAGRGTEKLFF.